This entry lists 32 T cell receptor beta chains sequenced from one sample in a study of T cells expressing NK-cell markers. Reprocessing the 5' RACE reads, TCRdb reports a single entry for every CDR3 protein and omits DNA. This sample's clone table lists 90,000 to 130,000 distinct CDR3 sequences. The specimen was blood T cells: a sorted CD56 or NKG2C T cell subset, CD4+ or CD8+ T cells, or bulk PBMC T cells (not recorded which). These receptors all come from a woman aged 18 to 75 in good health.

The V gene is TRBV5-1, the J gene TRBJ2-1; TCRdb outputs TRBD1, but without DNA this stays unchecked. The length of the CDR3 is 16 residues. Germline loops: CDR1 SGHRS, CDR2 YFSETQ. The CDR3 here is CASSLGWTGSYNEQFF.

The chain recombines TRBV27 with TRBJ2-1; the D call of TRBD1 rests on TCRdb alone, since no DNA is present to check it. This CDR3 contains 16 residues. Germline CDR1 and CDR2: MNHEY and SMNVEV (reference sequence). Here the CDR3 reads CASSPNRGQGYNEQFF.

CDR3 residues: CASSPPGLAGVGSYNEQFF. The chain employs TRBV12-3 or TRBV12-4 and TRBJ2-1; TCRdb outputs TRBD2, but without DNA this stays unchecked. The CDR3 covers 19 residues.

The rearrangement links TRBV27 to TRBJ2-2; TCRdb lists TRBD2, though no DNA is available to test this call. Per germline, CDR1 MNHEY and CDR2 SMNVEV (reference sequence). This CDR3 has 11 residues. The chain's CDR3 is CASGALGELFF.

The CDR3 protein is CASSLWAGMTDIQYF. The V call is TRBV7-6, the J call TRBJ2-4; there is no DNA to check the TCRdb D call of TRBD1. The CDR3 length is 15 residues. Germline values: CDR1 SGHVS, CDR2 FNYEAQ. Complete variable domain (other parts from reference TRBV7-6 and TRBJ2-4): GAGVSQSPRYKVTKRGQDVALRCDPISGHVSLYWYRQALGQGPEFLTYFNYEAQQDKSGLPNDRFSAERPEGSISTLTIQRTEQRDSAMYRCASSLWAGMTDIQYFGAGTRLSVL.

This sequence joins TRBV14 and TRBJ2-7. In germline, CDR1 is SGHDN, CDR2 FVKESK. This CDR3 is 16 amino acids long. CDR3 protein: CASSQDLGQKIYEQYF.

The chain has TRBV19 and TRBJ1-5. Germline-derived CDR1 and CDR2 are LNHDA and SQIVND (reference sequence). This CDR3 region has 15 residues. Here the CDR3 reads CASSFRASSNQPQHF.

The V gene is TRBV4-3, the J gene TRBJ2-7; TCRdb reports TRBD2, a call that lacks DNA to check it against. Germline CDR1 and CDR2: LGHNA and YSLEER. CDR3 length: 17 amino acids. The CDR3 spells CASSQGPLGDFRNEQYF.

The gene calls are TRBV29-1 and TRBJ1-1; lacking DNA, the TRBD1 call made by TCRdb goes unchecked. Germline V gives CDR1 SQVTM, CDR2 ANQGSEA. CDR3 size: 14 residues. The CDR3 sequence is CSVEDRAMNTEAFF.

The chain links TRBV19 to TRBJ1-2. Looked up from germline, CDR1 is LNHDA and CDR2 is SQIVND (reference sequence). The CDR3 sequence is 13 residues long. The CDR3 is CASSMDIFSGYTF.

V usage is TRBV5-1 and J usage is TRBJ2-3; there is no DNA to check the TCRdb D call of TRBD1. This CDR3 has 12 residues. The V gene's germline CDR1 is SGHRS and CDR2 YFSETQ. This CDR3 is CASRQGADTQYF. Together with reference TRBV5-1 and TRBJ2-3, the CDR3 gives the full variable domain: KAGVTQTPRYLIKTRGQQVTLSCSPISGHRSVSWYQQTPGQGLQFLFEYFSETQRNKGNFPGRFSGRQFSNSRSEMNVSTLELGDSALYLCASRQGADTQYFGPGTRLTVL.

The chain is built from TRBV9 and TRBJ2-2. There are 13 residues in the CDR3. Per germline, CDR1 SGDLS and CDR2 YYNGEE. The CDR3 is CASSQINTGELFF.

CDR3 loop: CASGGSGTLEGYTF. The V gene is TRBV6-1, the J gene TRBJ1-2; as DNA is missing, the TRBD1 call by TCRdb cannot be tested. Germline-derived CDR1 and CDR2 are MNHNS and SASEGT. CDR3 length: 14 residues.

The chain uses TRBV29-1 and TRBJ1-1; TCRdb's D call, TRBD1, is unchecked because there is no DNA. CDR1 is SQVTM and CDR2 is ANQGSEA in the germline V gene. This CDR3 contains 14 residues. CDR3 amino acids: CSVPRGSLVTEAFF.

The chain joins TRBV10-3 to TRBJ2-7; as DNA is missing, the TRBD1 call by TCRdb cannot be tested. The CDR3 has 17 amino acids. The germline CDR1 and CDR2 sequences are ENHRY and SYGVKD. The CDR3: CAISESLAGLSPGEQYF.

The chain links TRBV20-1 to TRBJ2-7. Germline V gene lookup returns CDR1 DFQATT and CDR2 SNEGSKA (reference sequence). CDR3 length equals 14 residues. The CDR3 region is CSARFATSTWEQYF.

The gene calls are TRBV7-9 and TRBJ2-1; TCRdb's D call of TRBD1 is untestable without DNA. CDR1 and CDR2 from the germline V gene are SEHNR and FQNEAQ (reference sequence). This CDR3 contains 12 residues. This CDR3 is CASRRTANEQFF. The full variable domain, rest sourced from reference TRBV7-9 and TRBJ2-1, is DTGVSQNPRHKITKRGQNVTFRCDPISEHNRLYWYRQTLGQGPEFLTYFQNEAQLEKSRLLSDRFSAERPKGSFSTLEIQRTEQGDSAMYLCASRRTANEQFFGPGTRLTVL.

This chain uses TRBV29-1 with TRBJ2-1. The CDR3 extends over 14 amino acids. CDR1 and CDR2 from the germline V gene are SQVTM and ANQGSEA. The CDR3 sequence: CSVWGSGSYNEQFF.

The V call is TRBV5-6, the J call TRBJ1-2. This CDR3 spans 12 amino acids. Looked up from germline, CDR1 is SGHDT and CDR2 is YYEEEE. This chain's CDR3 is CASSRFSYGYTF. The full variable domain, rest sourced from reference TRBV5-6 and TRBJ1-2, is DAGVTQSPTHLIKTRGQQVTLRCSPKSGHDTVSWYQQALGQGPQFIFQYYEEEERQRGNFPDRFSGHQFPNYSSELNVNALLLGDSALYLCASSRFSYGYTFGSGTRLTVV.

The chain employs TRBV19 and TRBJ2-1; the D gene TCRdb calls, TRBD1, cannot be checked with no DNA. The CDR3 spans 14 residues. Per germline, CDR1 LNHDA and CDR2 SQIVND (reference sequence). CDR3 sequence: CASSMTGINNEQFF.

The J gene is TRBJ2-5, the V gene TRBV15; the TRBD2 assignment by TCRdb is unverifiable without DNA. The germline V gene encodes CDR1 LNHNV and CDR2 YYDKDF (reference sequence). The CDR3 is 13 residues long. The CDR3 protein is CATSTGLAQTQYF.

V is TRBV7-2 and J is TRBJ2-1; TCRdb's assignment of TRBD2 cannot be checked, as there is no DNA. CDR3 length: 13 residues. CDR1 and CDR2 (germline): SGHTA, FQGNSA. The CDR3 reads CASFTGLAEAQFF.

V and J are TRBV12-3 or TRBV12-4 and TRBJ2-5; TCRdb returns TRBD2, unconfirmable since there is no DNA. This CDR3 has 14 residues. CDR3 region: CASSLLAGGETQYF.

The chain links TRBV11-2 to TRBJ2-3; TCRdb returns TRBD1, unconfirmable since there is no DNA. CDR3 size: 15 residues. Germline values: CDR1 SGHAT, CDR2 FQNNGV. The CDR3 loop is CASSDTGLSTDTQYF.

V and J are TRBV7-9 and TRBJ2-3; TCRdb calls TRBD1, which cannot be checked without DNA. CDR1 and CDR2 from the germline V gene are SEHNR and FQNEAQ (reference sequence). The CDR3 loop spans 13 amino acids. The CDR3 reads CASSPGVTDTQYF. Full variable domain (rest looked up from reference TRBV7-9 and TRBJ2-3): DTGVSQNPRHKITKRGQNVTFRCDPISEHNRLYWYRQTLGQGPEFLTYFQNEAQLEKSRLLSDRFSAERPKGSFSTLEIQRTEQGDSAMYLCASSPGVTDTQYFGPGTRLTVL.

This clonotype is classed as hyperexpanded (1% or more) by frequency. This chain connects TRBV27 to TRBJ2-5. This CDR3 is 14 amino acids long. Germline CDR1 and CDR2: MNHEY and SMNVEV (reference sequence). This CDR3 reads CASSLYGDQETQYF.

The V gene is TRBV6-2 or TRBV6-3, the J gene TRBJ2-1; lacking DNA, the TRBD1 call made by TCRdb goes unchecked. The CDR3 length is 13 residues. CDR1 is MNHEY, CDR2 SVGEGT, per germline. CDR3 sequence reads: CASIPGERNEQFF.

CDR3 sequence: CASSIGGGTDTQYF. V is TRBV19 and J is TRBJ2-3. The germline V gene has CDR1 LNHDA and CDR2 SQIVND (reference sequence). The CDR3 length is 14 residues. Variable domain in full (rest from reference TRBV19 and TRBJ2-3): DGGITQSPKYLFRKEGQNVTLSCEQNLNHDAMYWYRQDPGQGLRLIYYSQIVNDFQKGDIAEGYSVSREKKESFPLTVTSAQKNPTAFYLCASSIGGGTDTQYFGPGTRLTVL.

This sequence joins TRBV19 and TRBJ2-1; TCRdb picks TRBD2, but there is no DNA to check that call. The CDR3 spans 15 residues. Germline-derived CDR1 and CDR2 are LNHDA and SQIVND (reference sequence). CDR3 amino acids: CASSITSGGHNEQFF.

V and J are TRBV20-1 and TRBJ2-7. The CDR3 contains 16 residues. In germline, CDR1 is DFQATT, CDR2 SNEGSKA (reference sequence). This CDR3 reads CSASPTVGERLYEQYF.

The rearrangement uses TRBV29-1 and TRBJ2-3; TCRdb designates TRBD2, a call that cannot be tested without DNA. The germline gives CDR1 SQVTM, CDR2 ANQGSEA. CDR3 length equals 13 residues. CDR3 in amino acids: CSETSGRTDTQYF.

The genes are TRBV7-2 and TRBJ1-1; with no DNA, the TCRdb D assignment of TRBD1 cannot be verified. The CDR3 totals 15 residues. CDR1 SGHTA and CDR2 FQGNSA come from the germline V gene. The CDR3 region is CASSIDDRPNTEAFF.